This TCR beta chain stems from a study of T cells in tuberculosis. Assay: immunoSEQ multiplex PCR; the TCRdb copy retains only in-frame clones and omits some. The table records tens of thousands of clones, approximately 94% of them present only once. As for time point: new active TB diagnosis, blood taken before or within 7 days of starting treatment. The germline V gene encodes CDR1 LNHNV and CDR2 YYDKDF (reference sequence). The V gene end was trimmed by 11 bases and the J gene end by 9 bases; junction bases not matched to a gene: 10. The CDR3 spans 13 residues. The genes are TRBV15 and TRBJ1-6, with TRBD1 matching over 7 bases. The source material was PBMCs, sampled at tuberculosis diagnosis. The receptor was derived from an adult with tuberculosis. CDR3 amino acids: CAYRQGYRSPLHF. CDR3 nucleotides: TGTGCCTACAGACAGGGATATCGTTCACCCCTCCACTTT.